Listed here are 5 T cell receptor beta chains from one sample, sequenced in a study of T cell clonotyping in hematopoietic cell transplantation. Produced via immunoSEQ multiplex PCR; TCRdb's table is partial and in-frame only. The table records around 80,000 clones, 90% to 97% of them present only once. Time point noted: recipient sample about 28 days before transplant, after cytoreduction. Sequences were derived from peripheral blood mononuclear cells, sampled before stem cell transplant. The source of these receptors is a woman between 50 and 59 years old with acute myeloid leukemia. Some clones in this sample may be carry-over from other donors' samples.

The rearrangement links TRBV19 to TRBJ1-1; D is undetermined. With 3 bases removed from V and 4 bases from J, the gap between germline ends came to 15 bases. The CDR3 consists of 15 residues. Per the germline V gene, CDR1 is LNHDA and CDR2 is SQIVND (reference sequence). CDR3 sequence (DNA): TGTGCCAGTAGTATTGGGCCCGGGGAGGGCACTGAAGCTTTCTTT. Residues: CASSIGPGEGTEAFF.

The chain joins TRBV5-4 to TRBJ2-5, with D perhaps TRBD1 (6 bases). V shed 0 bases and J shed 2 bases, with 14 bases lying between them. CDR1 SGHNT and CDR2 YYREEE come from the germline V gene (reference sequence). This CDR3 has 16 residues. The CDR3 sequence: CASSLAPGQIQETQYF. The CDR3 DNA reads as TGTGCCAGCAGCTTGGCCCCTGGACAGATACAAGAGACCCAGTACTTC.

The rearrangement uses TRBV9 and TRBJ1-3, with a possible D match to TRBD1 (6 bases). Trimming shortened V by 4 bases and J by 0 bases, and 11 bases separated the two germline ends. Germline-derived CDR1 and CDR2 are SGDLS and YYNGEE. The CDR3 loop spans 15 amino acids. The CDR3 protein is CASSPRTDSGNTIYF. CDR3 nucleotide sequence: TGTGCCAGCAGCCCCCGGACAGACTCTGGAAACACCATATATTTT. The variable domain in full, completed from reference TRBV9 and TRBJ1-3, reads DSGVTQTPKHLITATGQRVTLRCSPRSGDLSVYWYQQSLDQGLQFLIQYYNGEERAKGNILERFSAQQFPDLHSELNLSSLELGDSALYFCASSPRTDSGNTIYFGEGSWLTVV.

This clone turned up a few times. The chain carries TRBV6-5 and TRBJ2-7; perhaps TRBD1 as D (6 bases). CDR3 size: 11 residues. Looked up from germline, CDR1 is MNHEY and CDR2 is SVGAGI. V shed 6 bases and J shed 5 bases, with 8 bases lying between them. Here the CDR3 reads CASRQGHEQYF. CDR3 DNA: TGTGCCAGCAGACAGGGCCACGAGCAGTACTTC.

The chain is built from TRBV20-1 and TRBJ1-2; D is possibly TRBD1 (5 bases). From germline, CDR1 is DFQATT and CDR2 SNEGSKA (reference sequence). V lost 4 bases and J lost 8, with 11 bases in between. The length of the CDR3 is 11 residues. This CDR3 is CSAILDNGYTF. The CDR3 DNA sequence: TGCAGTGCTATCCTGGACAACGGCTACACCTTC.